The 10 T cell receptor beta chains below all came from one sample that was sequenced in a study of CXCR3-negative and CXCR3-positive naive CD8 T cells. What these receptors recognize is not known. Whole-study results and caveats: Naive cells positive for CXCR3 carried more hydrophobic TRB CDR3s than CXCR3-negative ones.

Researchers prepared the TRB cDNA libraries using 5' RACE with UMI labels. TCRdb reprocessed the 5' RACE reads, with one entry per CDR3 protein and no DNA. Here the sample table reports about 86,000 distinct CDR3 sequences. The sample comprised naive CXCR3+ CD8+ T cells from blood. Stated subset: CD45RO-CCR7+CD27+CD95- naive CD8+ T cells expressing CXCR3 (TNR3+). These receptors originate from a human donor in good health. Some clones in this sample may be carry-over from other donors' samples.

V is TRBV28 and J is TRBJ2-4; checking the TCRdb D call of TRBD1 is not possible without DNA. Germline CDR1 reads MDHEN; CDR2 reads SYDVKM. This CDR3 contains 14 residues. The CDR3 sequence: CASSSGQGRNIQYF.

V is TRBV2 and J is TRBJ2-3; TCRdb lists TRBD2, though no DNA is available to test this call. Germline V lookup: CDR1 SNHLY, CDR2 FYNNEI. The CDR3 spans 16 residues. The CDR3 is CASSQGLAGSTDTQYF.

This rearrangement joins TRBV12-3 or TRBV12-4 to TRBJ1-2. This CDR3 spans 13 amino acids. The CDR3 spells CASSLFNWDGYTF.

The V gene is TRBV5-5, the J gene TRBJ2-3. Per germline, CDR1 SGHKS and CDR2 YYEKEE (reference sequence). The CDR3 spans 16 residues. The CDR3 loop is CASSSAGRISTDTQYF.

The chain recombines TRBV2 with TRBJ1-5. The CDR3 consists of 14 residues. Germline V CDR1 and CDR2: SNHLY, FYNNEI. CDR3 sequence reads: CASSERSNGQPQHF.

The chain combines TRBV20-1 with TRBJ2-4; TCRdb picks TRBD1, but there is no DNA to check that call. Germline lookup yields CDR1 DFQATT and CDR2 SNEGSKA (reference sequence). CDR3 length: 14 amino acids. Here the CDR3 reads CSAKQGTGRDIQYF.

The chain links TRBV10-2 to TRBJ2-1; the TCRdb call, TRBD1, lacks DNA for checking. Looked up from germline, CDR1 is WSHSY and CDR2 is SAAADI. The CDR3 totals 15 residues. The CDR3 spells CASSPTGPYGNEQFF.

This rearrangement joins TRBV19 to TRBJ2-1; the TCRdb D gene call, TRBD2, has no DNA to confirm it. Germline V gives CDR1 LNHDA, CDR2 SQIVND (reference sequence). The CDR3 sequence is 21 residues long. The chain's CDR3 is CASSTRAWTTGTSGSGNEQFF.

The chain is built from TRBV9 and TRBJ2-5. The CDR3 has 11 residues. CDR1 and CDR2 (germline): SGDLS, YYNGEE. CDR3 sequence reads: CASSVEETQYF.

The chain links TRBV12-3 or TRBV12-4 to TRBJ1-2; checking the TCRdb D call of TRBD1 is not possible without DNA. This CDR3 is built from 14 residues. This CDR3 reads CASSPQGVNYGYTF.